The 31 T cell receptor beta chains in this list originate from one sample, sequenced in a study of patients and donors after allogeneic stem cell transplantation. TCRdb reanalysed the RT-PCR reads using MiXCR and keeps one entry per CDR3 protein. The data hold approximately 800 distinct CDR3 sequences, with 1% to 1.5% observed a single time. Source material: blood, either unsorted or a sorted T cell fraction (not recorded which). The origin of the receptors is a human donor who was either an allogeneic HSCT recipient or a stem cell or donor lymphocyte infusion donor (not recorded which). It is not recorded whose cells these are; they may come from a transplant donor.

In this sample, this clonotype is medium-sized. V usage is TRBV6-2 or TRBV6-3 and J usage is TRBJ2-7; D is tentatively TRBD1 or TRBD2 (5 bases each). V gave up 6 bases and J gave up 1 base, with 16 bases separating them. The CDR3 is made up of 15 amino acids. Germline loops: CDR1 MNHEY, CDR2 SVGEGT. The CDR3 sequence is CASRVGPGRSYEQYF. The CDR3 DNA reads TGTGCCAGCAGGGTAGGGCCGGGGCGATCCTACGAGCAGTACTTC.

This clonotype counts as medium-sized. CDR3 sequence (DNA): TGTGCCAGCAGCGTCCGGGAGGTGCAGTTCTTC. Amino acids: CASSVREVQFF. V is TRBV12-3 or TRBV12-4 and J is TRBJ2-1, with TRBD2 matching 7 bases. The CDR3 length is 11 residues. V trimming: 6 bases; J trimming: 12 bases; junction bases outside the gene matches: 5.

Judged by abundance, this clonotype is medium-sized. The chain uses TRBV6-2 or TRBV6-3 and TRBJ2-1, with TRBD2 as a possible D gene (6 bases). This CDR3 is built from 13 residues. Deletions cut 8 bases from V and 7 bases from J, with 15 bases between. The germline V gene has CDR1 MNHEY and CDR2 SVGEGT. The CDR3 protein is CASSPSALNEQFF. The CDR3 coding sequence is TGTGCCAGCTCCCCTAGCGCGTTGAATGAGCAGTTCTTC.

This clonotype is large (0.1 to 1%) by share. The chain couples TRBV29-1 to TRBJ2-1, with 12 positions matching TRBD1. V was pared by 3 bases and J by 14 bases, with 5 bases of the junction left unmatched. Germline V lookup: CDR1 SQVTM, CDR2 ANQGSEA. This CDR3 is built from 12 residues. The CDR3 bases are TGCAGCGTTGAGCGGGGACAGGGGGCGAAGTTCTTC. It specifies CSVERGQGAKFF.

This clonotype is medium-sized within its sample. The V call is TRBV3-1, the J call TRBJ2-1, with 11 bases fitting TRBD2. The CDR3 contains 16 residues. CDR1 is LGHDT, CDR2 YNNKEL, per germline (reference sequence). Losses at the gene ends were 5 bases for V and 5 bases for J; bases not matched to a gene: 8. CDR3: CASSIRLAGSHNEQFF. CDR3 in DNA: TGTGCCAGCAGCATACGACTAGCGGGAAGTCACAATGAGCAGTTCTTC.

By proportion, this clonotype is large. The chain combines TRBV6-4 with TRBJ2-1; 11 positions agree with TRBD2. Unmatched junction bases numbered 8, after V lost 5 bases and J lost 8 bases. The CDR3 runs 15 residues. Germline V gives CDR1 MRHNA, CDR2 SNTAGT. The CDR3: CASSFTSGSSHEQFF. The CDR3 nucleotides are TGTGCCAGCAGTTTTACTAGCGGGAGTAGCCATGAGCAGTTCTTC.

This clonotype qualifies as medium-sized (0.01 to 0.1%). The chain has TRBV27 and TRBJ1-2; maybe TRBD1 (6 bases). CDR3 length: 13 residues. Trimming cost V 6 bases and J 8 bases, with 16 bases left between them. CDR1 and CDR2 (germline): MNHEY, SMNVEV (reference sequence). CDR3 DNA: TGTGCCAGCAGCCGGGGGACATCGGAGGGCTACACCTTC. This codes for CASSRGTSEGYTF.

In its sample, this clonotype is large. The V call is TRBV7-8, the J call TRBJ2-3, with TRBD1 matching over 8 bases. The germline CDR1 and CDR2 sequences are SGHVS and FQNEAQ. The CDR3 spans 16 residues. Trimming took 4 bases from V and 0 from J; bases not matched to a gene: 6. The CDR3 is CASSSMTGVSTDTQYF. The CDR3 nucleotides read TGTGCCAGCAGCTCAATGACAGGGGTTAGCACAGATACGCAGTATTTT.

Relative to its sample, this clonotype is medium-sized. The chain combines TRBV7-2 with TRBJ1-2; the match to TRBD1 covers 9 bases. After removal of 5 bases from V and 7 bases from J, the junction contained 5 bases not matched to a gene. The CDR3 is made up of 13 amino acids. Germline loops: CDR1 SGHTA, CDR2 FQGNSA. The CDR3 loop reads CASSGWTGVGYTF. CDR3 nucleotides: TGTGCCAGCAGCGGGTGGACAGGGGTTGGCTACACCTTC.

By frequency in the sample, this clonotype is medium-sized. The V gene is TRBV2, the J gene TRBJ2-3; no clear D. Germline lookup yields CDR1 SNHLY and CDR2 FYNNEI. With 4 bases removed from V and 2 bases from J, the gap between germline ends came to 13 bases. The CDR3 is 15 residues long. In DNA, the CDR3 is TGTGCCAGCAGTGCCTGGACCGTTTACACAGATACGCAGTATTTT. It translates to CASSAWTVYTDTQYF.

Sample share makes this clonotype medium-sized. V gene TRBV2 combines with J gene TRBJ1-5, with 10 bases that match TRBD1. V shed 2 bases and J 0 bases; nucleotides not matched to a gene: 4. The CDR3 length is 17 residues. Germline loops: CDR1 SNHLY, CDR2 FYNNEI. The CDR3 loop is CASSERRDRGSNQPQHF. CDR3 coding DNA: TGTGCCAGCAGTGAAAGGAGGGACAGGGGTAGCAATCAGCCCCAGCATTTT. Filled out from reference TRBV2 and TRBJ1-5, the complete variable domain reads EPEVTQTPSHQVTQMGQEVILRCVPISNHLYFYWYRQILGQKVEFLVSFYNNEISEKSEIFDDQFSVERPDGSNFTLKIRSTKLEDSAMYFCASSERRDRGSNQPQHFGDGTRLSIL.

Judged by abundance, this clonotype is medium-sized. The chain recombines TRBV7-2 with TRBJ2-5; D not resolved. CDR3 length equals 13 residues. Trimming took 5 bases from V and 4 from J, leaving 11 bases between them. The germline CDR1 and CDR2 sequences are SGHTA and FQGNSA. The DNA for the CDR3 is TGTGCCAGCAGCCAGACGGTTATAGAGACCCAGTACTTC. Its protein product is CASSQTVIETQYF.

This clonotype is classed as large. CDR3 bases: TGTGCCAGCAGCCAAGATCACCAAGCGGGGCCCCCAAAGACCCAGTACTTC. This codes for CASSQDHQAGPPKTQYF. This rearrangement joins TRBV4-2 to TRBJ2-5, with 7 bases that match TRBD2. V shed 0 bases and J 6 bases; nucleotides not matched to a gene: 13. The CDR3 is 17 amino acids. Germline CDR1 LGHNA, CDR2 YNFKEQ.

By sample share, this clonotype is medium-sized. CDR3 loop: CAWSRRRQETQYF. The DNA of the CDR3 is TGTGCCTGGAGTCGCAGGAGACAAGAGACCCAGTACTTC. The chain recombines TRBV30 with TRBJ2-5; D not resolved. Germline values: CDR1 GTSNPN, CDR2 SVGIG (reference sequence). V lost 2 bases and J lost 2, with 9 bases in between. This CDR3 has 13 amino acids.

This clonotype is judged medium-sized. The genes are TRBV7-9 and TRBJ2-7; no reliable D call. The germline V gene has CDR1 SEHNR and CDR2 FQNEAQ (reference sequence). V lost 1 base to trimming and J lost 0 bases, with 13 bases between them. The length of the CDR3 is 16 residues. CDR3 nucleotide sequence: TGTGCCAGCAGCTTAGGGCAACTGGAGAGCTCCTACGAGCAGTACTTC. It specifies CASSLGQLESSYEQYF.

This clonotype is termed medium-sized. J is TRBJ1-4 and V is TRBV28; 9 bases match TRBD1. V was pared by 2 bases and J by 7 bases, with 5 bases of the junction left unmatched. CDR3 length: 15 amino acids. Germline V gives CDR1 MDHEN, CDR2 SYDVKM. The CDR3 DNA is TGTGCCAGCAGTTTAGAAGGACAGGGGACTGAAAAACTGTTTTTT. Translated, it gives CASSLEGQGTEKLFF.

This clonotype is classed as large (0.1 to 1%). V and J are TRBV2 and TRBJ2-7; the D gene is possibly TRBD1 (6 bases). The CDR3 has 15 amino acids. Germline lookup yields CDR1 SNHLY and CDR2 FYNNEI. Trimming took off 7 bases at V and 2 bases at J, with 18 bases between the two ends. The CDR3 DNA sequence: TGTGCCAGCATTCCCAGGGGTGCGGACACCTACGAGCAGTACTTC. It encodes CASIPRGADTYEQYF.

This clonotype ranks as large (0.1 to 1%). The chain employs TRBV14 and TRBJ2-1, with a possible D match to TRBD2 (6 bases). CDR3 length equals 13 residues. Germline V lookup: CDR1 SGHDN, CDR2 FVKESK. V was trimmed by 4 bases and J by 9 bases, leaving 13 bases between them. The CDR3 loop is CASSPGLLGEQFF. In nucleotides, the CDR3 is TGTGCCAGCAGCCCCGGACTATTGGGTGAGCAGTTCTTC.

In its sample, this clonotype is large. The V call is TRBV5-1, the J call TRBJ2-7; D is unresolved. V dropped 0 bases and J dropped 7 bases, with 17 bases sitting between them. CDR1 and CDR2 from the germline V gene are SGHRS and YFSETQ. The CDR3 loop spans 15 amino acids. The CDR3 loop is CASSLDAASGSEQYF. The CDR3 coding sequence is TGCGCCAGCAGCTTGGATGCGGCCTCGGGCTCGGAGCAGTACTTC.

This clonotype showed up just a few times. This may arise from a read error, as a much more abundant clone is one base away. The chain employs TRBV6-5 and TRBJ1-1; 8 bases map to TRBD1. The CDR3 is 13 residues long. The J segment lost 10 bases and the V segment lost 2 bases, leaving 6 bases of the junction unmatched. In germline, CDR1 is MNHEY, CDR2 SVGAGI. The CDR3 protein is CASSYRQGIGAFF. In DNA form, the CDR3 reads TGTGCCAGCAGTTACAGACAGGGGATTGGAGCTTTCTTT.

By proportion, this clonotype is large. V is TRBV6-5 and J is TRBJ1-5; unclear D gene. The CDR3 length is 13 residues. Trimming stripped 3 bases from V and 7 bases from J, with 10 bases between. From germline, CDR1 is MNHEY and CDR2 SVGAGI. The CDR3 DNA sequence: TGTGCCAGCAGTTATGGAATGGACCAGCCCCAGCATTTT. It translates to CASSYGMDQPQHF.

By sample share, this clonotype is large. The rearrangement joins TRBV6-6 to TRBJ2-7; D is undetermined. The V gene's germline CDR1 is MNHNY and CDR2 SVGAGI (reference sequence). The CDR3 is made up of 13 amino acids. The germline V and J ends were trimmed by 3 bases and 2 bases, with 8 bases remaining between them. In DNA, the CDR3 is TGTGCCAGCAGTTATGCGGCCACCTACGAGCAGTACTTC. It encodes CASSYAATYEQYF.

In its sample, this clonotype ranks as medium-sized. V usage is TRBV9 and J usage is TRBJ2-7; D is undetermined. There are 13 residues in the CDR3. Germline CDR1 reads SGDLS; CDR2 reads YYNGEE. V gave up 0 bases and J gave up 5 bases, with 9 bases separating them. This CDR3 is CASSVEPADEQYF. The CDR3 DNA sequence: TGTGCCAGCAGCGTAGAGCCGGCGGACGAGCAGTACTTC.

This clonotype is medium-sized by share. The genes are TRBV7-2 and TRBJ1-2; D is possibly TRBD1 (5 bases). Trimming took 5 bases from V and 0 from J, leaving 13 bases between them. The CDR3 runs 15 residues. Per the germline V gene, CDR1 is SGHTA and CDR2 is FQGNSA. The CDR3 is CASSRDSLANYGYTF. In DNA, the CDR3 is TGTGCCAGCAGCCGAGACAGCTTAGCTAACTATGGCTACACCTTC.

By its share, this clonotype is large. The chain is built from TRBV12-3 or TRBV12-4 and TRBJ2-7, with D perhaps TRBD2 (5 bases). With 3 bases removed from V and 2 bases from J, the gap between germline ends came to 8 bases. The CDR3 spans 13 residues. The DNA of the CDR3 is TGTGCCAGCAGTTTTGCGGGCCCCTACGAGCAGTACTTC. Its protein is CASSFAGPYEQYF.

This clonotype is judged medium-sized. V gene TRBV29-1 combines with J gene TRBJ1-2, with 10 positions matching TRBD1. CDR1 is SQVTM, CDR2 ANQGSEA, per germline. The CDR3 extends over 12 amino acids. Trimming took 6 bases from V and 6 from J; bases not matched to a gene: 4. The DNA of the CDR3 is TGCAGCGTCGACAGGGGGCTGCATGGCTACACCTTC. It is translated as CSVDRGLHGYTF. The full variable domain, with the rest looked up from reference TRBV29-1 and TRBJ1-2, is SAVISQKPSRDICQRGTSLTIQCQVDSQVTMMFWYRQQPGQSLTLIATANQGSEATYESGFVIDKFPISRPNLTFSTLTVSNMSPEDSSIYLCSVDRGLHGYTFGSGTRLTVV.

By share, this clonotype ranks as large. The V gene is TRBV19, the J gene TRBJ2-7; 10 nucleotides match TRBD1. The CDR3 spans 16 residues. Trimming cost V 6 bases and J 0 bases; bases outside gene matches: 8. CDR1 and CDR2 (germline): LNHDA, SQIVND (reference sequence). CDR3 coding DNA: TGTGCCAGTAGCACCCTGGGACAGGGGAGCTCCTACGAGCAGTACTTC. It translates to CASSTLGQGSSYEQYF.

By share, this clonotype counts as medium-sized. The V and J genes are TRBV28 and TRBJ2-1; TRBD2 matches 14 bases. CDR3 size: 15 residues. Germline lookup yields CDR1 MDHEN and CDR2 SYDVKM. The junction had 5 bases not matched to a gene; V was cut back by 5 bases and J by 8 bases. The CDR3 bases are TGTGCCAGCAGTGAGACTAGCGGGAGGGGGCATGAGCAGTTCTTC. Its translation: CASSETSGRGHEQFF.

This clonotype is medium-sized within its sample. The chain is built from TRBV6-5 and TRBJ1-1; 7 nucleotides align to TRBD1. Per germline, CDR1 MNHEY and CDR2 SVGAGI. V shed 9 bases, J shed 1 base, and the junction held 11 bases outside the gene matches. The length of the CDR3 is 15 residues. The CDR3 DNA reads as TGTGCCAGTATCAGGGGGGTGACAGCGAACACTGAAGCTTTCTTT. It translates to CASIRGVTANTEAFF.

This clonotype is medium-sized (0.01 to 0.1%) by share. The chain combines TRBV12-5 with TRBJ2-5; no clear D. The CDR3 runs 16 residues. V was trimmed by 7 bases and J by 2 bases, leaving 20 bases between them. Germline V gives CDR1 LGHNT, CDR2 FRNRAP. The CDR3 is CASATFRGGVQETQYF. CDR3 in DNA: TGTGCTAGTGCCACATTCCGCGGTGGGGTACAAGAGACCCAGTACTTC.

This clonotype counts as large. V gene TRBV15 combines with J gene TRBJ2-7; D is unclear. Germline assignment: CDR1 LNHNV and CDR2 YYDKDF (reference sequence). Trimming stripped 0 bases from V and 0 bases from J, with 6 bases between. There are 14 residues in the CDR3. The CDR3 here is CATSRDRTSYEQYF. DNA of the CDR3: TGTGCCACCAGCAGAGACAGAACCTCCTACGAGCAGTACTTC.